This is a list of T cell receptor beta chains from one sample in a study of cytomegalovirus exposure and HLA in healthy donors. Sequenced by immunoSEQ multiplex PCR; TCRdb stores in-frame clones only, minus some. This table has about 400,000 clones, around 86% appearing once. The material sequenced was PBMCs. The receptors come from a woman younger than 30 in good health and CMV-seronegative. Both conserved end residues are part of each CDR3. The D gene is left open where the match is weak. The listing skips clone size in some rows; elsewhere it reads once, few, many or a size class.

TRBJ1-2 | TRBD1 | TRBV6-5 | - | TGTGCCAGCAGTTCTCTGATGGGACAGGGACACTATGGCTACACCTTC | CASSSLMGQGHYGYTF
TRBJ2-3 | TRBD2 | TRBV7-9 | - | TGTGCCAGCAGCCCCCAACTAGCGGGAGAAGGGGGGCCCACAGATACGCAGTATTTT | CASSPQLAGEGGPTDTQYF
TRBJ2-1 | TRBD1 | TRBV7-6 | - | TGTGCCAGCAGCTCCCGGGACAGGGTGTTAAACGAGCAGTTCTTC | CASSSRDRVLNEQFF
TRBJ2-5 | TRBD2 | TRBV25-1 | - | TGTGCCAGCAGTCGTAGCGGGAAAGAGACCCAGTACTTC | CASSRSGKETQYF
TRBJ2-7 | - | TRBV5-4 | - | TGTGCCAGCAGCTCCACCCAGGGCCACGAGCAGTACTTC | CASSSTQGHEQYF
TRBJ1-2 | - | TRBV30 | - | TGTGCCTGGAACCGGGAGGGGATGTGGTGGTATGGCTACACCTTC | CAWNREGMWWYGYTF
TRBJ1-2 | - | TRBV19 | - | TGTGCCACGGCCCGACAGTACTATGGCTACACCTTC | CATARQYYGYTF
TRBJ2-7 | - | TRBV19 | once | TGTGCCAGTAGCACCGGGGACGAGCAGTACTTC | CASSTGDEQYF
TRBJ1-1 | - | TRBV10-3 | - | TGTGCCATCAGTGAGTCGAAGGGGCGCGATCTGAACACTGAAGCTTTCTTT | CAISESKGRDLNTEAFF
TRBJ1-5 | - | TRBV4-2 | once | TGTGCCAGCAGCCAAGAGCGGGGGCCAAATCAGCCCCAGCATTTT | CASSQERGPNQPQHF
TRBJ1-3 | - | TRBV28 | - | TGTGCCAGCACCCGAAGCGGGGACCCCTCTGGAAACACCATATATTTT | CASTRSGDPSGNTIYF
TRBJ2-1 | - | TRBV5-1 | - | TGCGCCAGCAGCTTGCGACCGGGGGGCTTTTCCTACAATGAGCAGTTCTTC | CASSLRPGGFSYNEQFF
TRBJ2-7 | - | TRBV5-1 | - | TGCGCCAGCAGCTTGGGGGACACCGTCTACGAGCAGTACTTC | CASSLGDTVYEQYF
TRBJ2-1 | - | TRBV5-1 | - | TGCGCCAGCAGCTTGCAAGGGGGACGGGGCAATGAGCAGTTCTTC | CASSLQGGRGNEQFF
TRBJ2-1 | TRBD1 | TRBV7-9 | - | TGTGCCAGCGGAACCGGGACAGCCTACAATGAGCAGTTCTTC | CASGTGTAYNEQFF
TRBJ1-2 | - | TRBV29-1 | - | TGCAGCGTGAGGATGACAGAGACTAACTATGGCTACACCTTC | CSVRMTETNYGYTF
TRBJ2-5 | - | TRBV28 | - | TGTGCCAGCAGTTTTAGGCGGGGTGGGGGAGAAGAGACCCAGTACTTC | CASSFRRGGGEETQYF